The T cell receptor (beta chain) described here comes from a study of blood T cell repertoires in COVID-19. On the study more broadly: Samples representing acute and convalescent COVID-19 were sourced from the United States, Italy and Spain.

The CDR3 has 15 residues. Germline-derived CDR1 and CDR2 are SGDLS and YYNGEE. V shed 3 bases and J 7 bases; nucleotides not matched to a gene: 10. As processed by the authors: Amplification with reference gene primers provided the estimates of nucleated cell counts. Generated by immunoSEQ multiplex PCR, the TCRdb table keeps only in-frame clones and is missing some. V and J calls and clone size are copied from that table; D and trimming were computed from the DNA. The sample has some 170,000 clones, more than 85% seen once. Study members were between roughly 18 and 100 years old and lived in over 20 US regions. The study assigned cohorts using participant-reported clinical history.

The J gene is TRBJ2-3, the V gene TRBV9, with TRBD1 identical over 8 bases. This clonotype was obtained from a human donor with acute COVID-19. The donor label of this sample is uncertain. Sequencing input: PBMCs or T cells enriched from blood (not recorded which). The CDR3 coding sequence is TGTGCCAGCAGCGCCCTTCCCGACAGGGGAAATACGCAGTATTTT. Translated, it gives CASSALPDRGNTQYF.